This T cell receptor beta chain came from a study of OX40 agonist ivuxolimab in advanced cancers. Study summary: Three patients had partial responses: one hepatocellular carcinoma, two cutaneous melanoma.

Germline V gene lookup returns CDR1 SNHLY and CDR2 FYNNEI. The J segment lost 6 bases and the V segment lost 6 bases, leaving 12 bases of the junction unmatched. This CDR3 comprises 17 residues. The table came from immunoSEQ multiplex PCR; TCRdb's copy has only in-frame clones and leaves some out. The repertoire consists of about 32,000 clones, with roughly 84% occurring once and the leading ten covering approximately 20%. The sample was CD4+ or CD8+ T cells sorted from blood, taken in a trial of the OX40 agonist ivuxolimab. The TCR was taken from an adult with an advanced solid tumor such as melanoma, head and neck, liver or kidney cancer. V usage is TRBV2 and J usage is TRBJ2-4; 12 positions match TRBD2. CDR3 region: CASRERASGRAGNIQYF. In DNA form, the CDR3 reads TGTGCCAGCAGAGAAAGAGCTAGCGGGAGGGCCGGAAACATTCAGTACTTC.